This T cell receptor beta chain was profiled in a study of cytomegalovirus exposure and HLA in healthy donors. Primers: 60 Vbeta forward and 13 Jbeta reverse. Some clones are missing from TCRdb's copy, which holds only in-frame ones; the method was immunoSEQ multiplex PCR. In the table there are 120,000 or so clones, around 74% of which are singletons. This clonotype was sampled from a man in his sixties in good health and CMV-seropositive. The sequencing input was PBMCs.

CDR3: CASSDYKDWSYGYTF. The CDR3 DNA reads as TGCGCCAGCAGCGACTACAAGGACTGGAGCTATGGCTACACCTTC. The chain combines TRBV4-1 with TRBJ1-2; D gene ambiguous. Trimming took 5 bases from V and 4 from J, leaving 17 bases between them. Germline CDR1 is MGHRA and CDR2 is YSYEKL. CDR3 length: 15 residues.